This entry lists 4 T cell receptor beta chains sequenced from one sample in a study of T cells after yellow fever vaccination. TCRdb itself ran the 5' RACE reads through MiXCR, one entry per CDR3 protein. Among some 320,000 distinct CDR3 sequences listed, over 4% were seen once. Source: PBMCs, taken 5 days after the yellow fever booster vaccination. The receptors here all came from a man younger than 35 who received the YFV17D yellow fever vaccine.

V and J are TRBV5-1 and TRBJ2-1; TRBD2 aligns across 12 bases. This CDR3 region has 16 residues. The ends lost 5 bases at V and 4 bases at J; junction bases unmatched: 7. Germline V gene sequence: CDR1 SGHRS, CDR2 YFSETQ. The CDR3: CASRPPGTSGYNEQFF. The DNA of the CDR3 is TGCGCCAGCAGGCCCCCGGGGACTAGCGGGTACAATGAGCAGTTCTTC.

This clonotype came up a few times. This chain connects TRBV29-1 to TRBJ1-1; possible D gene TRBD1, 5 bases. The CDR3 contains 11 residues. Trimming left V 4 bases short and J 3 bases short, with 6 bases between. CDR1 is SQVTM and CDR2 is ANQGSEA in the germline V gene. This CDR3 is CSVGRDTEAFF. The CDR3 DNA reads as TGCAGCGTTGGCAGGGACACTGAAGCTTTCTTT.

This clonotype turned up a few times. The rearrangement joins TRBV18 to TRBJ1-4, with D possibly being TRBD1 (6 bases). CDR3 length equals 16 residues. Germline V gives CDR1 KGHSH, CDR2 LQKENI. Between the trimmed V and J ends, which lost 1 base and 0 bases, there was a span of 9 bases. CDR3 protein: CASSPLGQPTNEKLFF. CDR3 nucleotide sequence: TGTGCCAGCTCACCACTCGGACAGCCAACTAATGAAAAACTGTTTTTT.

The V and J genes are TRBV28 and TRBJ2-7; either TRBD1 or TRBD2 may supply D (5 bases each). The V gene lost 4 bases and the J gene lost 0 bases, with 19 bases spanning the gap. CDR3 size: 17 residues. Germline loops: CDR1 MDHEN, CDR2 SYDVKM. The CDR3 coding sequence is TGTGCCAGCAGTTCCTCCCTGGGTAGGGACGGCTCCTACGAGCAGTACGTC. Protein: CASSSSLGRDGSYEQYV.